This TCR beta chain is from a study of blood T cell repertoires in COVID-19. Study context: Some COVID-19 samples were acute and others convalescent; all came from the United States, Italy and Spain. T cells, B-cell-depleted T cells, or PBMCs supplied cDNA or gDNA.

The V and J ends lost 4 bases and 1 base, in that order; junction bases with no gene match: 13. Germline CDR1 reads LGHDT; CDR2 reads YNNKEL (reference sequence). CDR3 length equals 18 residues. As processed by the authors: Amplification of reference gene primers was used by the study to estimate nucleated cell counts. Assay used: immunoSEQ multiplex PCR; TCRdb lists only in-frame clones, some missing. V, J and clone size were drawn from that table, and D and trimming were deduced from the DNA. The sample shows approximately 210,000 clones, over 75% of them seen only once. This TCR came from a man aged 35 to 55 with active or convalescent COVID-19. The sequencing input was peripheral blood. The chain combines TRBV3-1 (or the pseudogene TRBV3-2) with TRBJ2-5; 9 positions match TRBD2. CDR3 loop: CASSPSGGLAGPQETQYF. DNA of the CDR3: TGTGCCAGCAGCCCCTCAGGAGGGCTAGCGGGGCCCCAAGAGACCCAGTACTTC.